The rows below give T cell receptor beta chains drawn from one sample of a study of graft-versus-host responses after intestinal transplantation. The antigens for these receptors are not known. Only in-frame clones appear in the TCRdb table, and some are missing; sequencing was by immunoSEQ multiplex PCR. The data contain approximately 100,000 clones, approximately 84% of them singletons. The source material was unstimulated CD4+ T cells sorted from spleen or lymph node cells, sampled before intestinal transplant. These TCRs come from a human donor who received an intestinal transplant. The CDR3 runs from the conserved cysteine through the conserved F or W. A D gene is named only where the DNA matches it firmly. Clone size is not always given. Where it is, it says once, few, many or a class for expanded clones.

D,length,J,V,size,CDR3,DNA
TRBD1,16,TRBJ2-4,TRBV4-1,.,CASSQAGQLAKNIQYF,TGCGCCAGCAGCCAAGCGGGACAGTTAGCCAAAAACATTCAGTACTTC
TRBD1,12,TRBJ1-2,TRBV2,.,CASRDRGGGYTF,TGTGCCAGCAGGGACAGGGGTGGGGGCTACACCTTC
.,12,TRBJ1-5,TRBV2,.,CASKVSNQPQHF,TGTGCCAGCAAGGTTAGCAATCAGCCCCAGCATTTT
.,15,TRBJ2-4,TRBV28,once,CASSFGRLAKNIQYF,TGTGCCAGCAGTTTCGGGCGCCTAGCCAAAAACATTCAGTACTTC
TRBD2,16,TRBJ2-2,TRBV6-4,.,CASRMEGTTYTGELFF,TGTGCCAGCAGAATGGAAGGGACTACATACACCGGGGAGCTGTTTTTT
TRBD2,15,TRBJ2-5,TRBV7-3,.,CASSLNPGGRETQYF,TGTGCCAGCAGCTTAAATCCGGGAGGCCGTGAGACCCAGTACTTC
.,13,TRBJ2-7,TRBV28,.,CASSFGSSYEQYF,TGTGCCAGCAGTTTCGGGAGTTCGTACGAGCAGTACTTC
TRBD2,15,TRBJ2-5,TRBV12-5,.,CASGKGLAGGETQYF,TGTGCTAGTGGTAAGGGACTAGCGGGAGGAGAGACCCAGTACTTC
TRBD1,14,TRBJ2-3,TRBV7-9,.,CASRKDRVKDTQYF,TGTGCCAGCCGGAAGGACAGGGTTAAAGATACGCAGTATTTT
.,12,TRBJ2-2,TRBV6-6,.,CASNRNTGELFF,TGTGCCAGCAACCGGAACACCGGGGAGCTGTTTTTT
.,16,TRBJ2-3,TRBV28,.,CASSPQGLTSTDTQYF,TGTGCCAGCAGTCCCCAGGGGCTAACTAGCACAGATACGCAGTATTTT
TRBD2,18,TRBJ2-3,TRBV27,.,CASSLSLGLAGAADTQYF,TGTGCCAGCAGCCTATCACTGGGACTAGCGGGAGCCGCAGATACGCAGTATTTT
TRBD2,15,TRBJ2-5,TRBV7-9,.,CASGIRLAGSETQYF,TGTGCCAGCGGAATTCGACTAGCGGGGAGCGAGACCCAGTACTTC
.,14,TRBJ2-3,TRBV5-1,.,CASSLVTITDTQYF,TGCGCCAGCAGCTTGGTAACTATCACAGATACGCAGTATTTT
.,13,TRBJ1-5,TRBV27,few,CASSLRPDQPQHF,TGTGCCAGCAGTCTCCGCCCGGATCAGCCCCAGCATTTT
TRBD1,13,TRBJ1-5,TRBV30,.,CAWATGRNQPQHF,TGTGCCTGGGCGACAGGGCGGAATCAGCCCCAGCATTTT
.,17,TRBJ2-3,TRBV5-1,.,CASSQQFSGSSTDTQYF,TGCGCCAGCAGCCAACAATTTAGCGGATCTAGCACAGATACGCAGTATTTT